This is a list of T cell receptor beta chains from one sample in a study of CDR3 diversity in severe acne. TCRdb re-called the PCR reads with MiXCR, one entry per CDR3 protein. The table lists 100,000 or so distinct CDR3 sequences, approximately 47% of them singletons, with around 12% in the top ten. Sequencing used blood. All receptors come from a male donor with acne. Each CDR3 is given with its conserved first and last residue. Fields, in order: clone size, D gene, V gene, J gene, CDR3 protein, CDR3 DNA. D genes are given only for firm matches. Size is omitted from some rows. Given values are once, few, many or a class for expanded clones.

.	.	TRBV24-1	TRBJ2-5	CATSDWPDNQETQYF	TGTGCCACCAGTGATTGGCCGGACAACCAAGAGACCCAGTACTTC
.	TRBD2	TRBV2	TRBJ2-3	CASSLGVRRLALVTYNEQYF	TGTGCCAGCAGCTTAGGGGTCCGGCGACTAGCTCTAGTGACCTACAATGAGCAGTATTTT
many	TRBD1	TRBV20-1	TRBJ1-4	CSALGQGRNEKLFF	TGCAGTGCTCTAGGACAGGGCAGAAATGAAAAACTGTTTTTT
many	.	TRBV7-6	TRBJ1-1	CASSWGGTEAFF	TGTGCCAGCAGCTGGGGGGGGACTGAAGCTTTCTTT
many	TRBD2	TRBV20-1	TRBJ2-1	CSARKRAGVTSYNEQFF	TGCAGTGCTAGAAAGCGAGCGGGGGTTACCTCCTACAATGAGCAGTTCTTC
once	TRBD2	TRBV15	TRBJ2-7	CATSTRDYPYEQYF	TGTGCCACCAGCACCCGGGACTACCCCTACGAGCAGTACTTC
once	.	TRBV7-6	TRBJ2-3	CASSPPGPGVHF	TGTGCCAGCAGCCCCCCGGGACCGGGTGTCCATTTT
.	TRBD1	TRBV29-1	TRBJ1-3	CSVGGDSPSGNTIYF	TGCAGCGTTGGCGGGGACAGCCCTTCTGGAAACACCATATATTTT
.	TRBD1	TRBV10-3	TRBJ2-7	CASRHDRVEQYF	TGTGCCAGCAGGCACGACAGGGTCGAGCAGTACTTC
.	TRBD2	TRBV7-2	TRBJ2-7	CASSQVAGERYF	TGTGCCAGCAGCCAAGTAGCGGGAGAACGGTACTTC
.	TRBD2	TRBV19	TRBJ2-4	CASSLTSSGRGGAKNIQYF	TGTGCCAGTAGTCTAACCTCTAGCGGGAGGGGCGGGGCCAAAAACATTCAGTACTTC
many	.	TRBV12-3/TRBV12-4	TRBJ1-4	CASTLHNEKLFF	TGTGCCAGTACGCTGCATAATGAAAAACTGTTTTTT
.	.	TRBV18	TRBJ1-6	CASSPLGRNSPLHF	TGTGCCAGCTCACCACTGGGCCGTAATTCACCCCTCCACTTT
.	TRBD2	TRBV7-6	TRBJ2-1	CASSLAGTSGRGEQFF	TGTGCCAGCAGCTTAGCGGGGACTAGCGGGAGAGGTGAGCAGTTCTTC
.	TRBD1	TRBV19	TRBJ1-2	CASSPTGGNYGYTF	TGTGCCAGTAGTCCGACAGGGGGAAACTATGGCTACACCTTC
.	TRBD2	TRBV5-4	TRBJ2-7	CASGSGSYEQYF	TGTGCCAGCGGTAGCGGGAGCTACGAGCAGTACTTC
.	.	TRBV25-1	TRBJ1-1	CASSETPGPTEAFF	TGTGCCAGCAGTGAAACACCCGGTCCCACTGAAGCTTTCTTT
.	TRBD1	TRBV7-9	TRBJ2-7	CASSSGQGSTYEQYF	TGTGCCAGCAGCTCGGGACAGGGGTCTACCTACGAGCAGTACTTC
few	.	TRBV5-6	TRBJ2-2	CASSPGTPGELFF	TGTGCCAGCAGTCCCGGGACCCCCGGGGAGCTGTTTTTT
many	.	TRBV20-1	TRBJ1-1	CSARRRGGKNTEAFF	TGCAGTGCTAGACGTAGAGGGGGGAAGAACACTGAAGCTTTCTTT
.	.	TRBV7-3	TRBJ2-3	CASSLEAGDTQYF	TGTGCCAGCAGCCTGGAAGCGGGTGATACGCAGTATTTT
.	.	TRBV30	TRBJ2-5	CAWSRSGTQYF	TGTGCCTGGAGTCGCTCGGGGACCCAGTACTTC
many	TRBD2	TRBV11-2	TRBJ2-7	CASSLGLAGVTEQYF	TGTGCCAGCAGCTTAGGGCTAGCGGGAGTGACCGAGCAGTACTTC
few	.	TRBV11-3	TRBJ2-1	CASSLGPKGNEQFF	TGTGCCAGCAGCTTAGGACCAAAGGGGAATGAGCAGTTCTTC
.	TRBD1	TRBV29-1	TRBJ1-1	CSVTGTGGFPDTEALF	TGCAGCGTTACCGGGACAGGGGGTTTTCCGGACACTGAGGCTCTCTTT
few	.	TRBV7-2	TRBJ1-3	CASSSDGGTIYF	TGTGCCAGCAGTTCAGATGGAGGGACCATATATTTT
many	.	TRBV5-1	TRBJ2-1	CASSLGDNNEQFF	TGCGCCAGCAGCTTGGGGGACAATAATGAGCAGTTCTTC
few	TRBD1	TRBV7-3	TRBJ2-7	CASSLIAGLRDRDSYEQYF	TGTGCCAGCAGCTTAATAGCCGGACTCCGGGACAGGGATTCCTACGAGCAGTACTTC
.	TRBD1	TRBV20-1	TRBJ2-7	CSAPRGQGADEQYF	TGCAGTGCTCCGAGGGGACAGGGGGCCGACGAGCAGTACTTC
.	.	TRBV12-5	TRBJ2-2	CASGSRPSGELFF	TGTGCTAGTGGTTCCCGGCCGAGCGGGGAGCTGTTTTTT
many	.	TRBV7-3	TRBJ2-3	CASSLGASGSTDTQYF	TGTGCCAGCAGCTTGGGGGCCAGCGGGAGCACAGATACGCAGTATTTT
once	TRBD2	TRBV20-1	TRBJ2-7	CSARVLAGVIGSYEQYF	TGCAGTGCTAGAGTACTAGCGGGAGTAATCGGTTCCTACGAGCAGTACTTC
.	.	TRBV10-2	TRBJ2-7	CATYRQSSYEQYF	TGTGCCACCTACCGACAGAGCTCCTACGAGCAGTACTTC
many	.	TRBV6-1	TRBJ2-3	CASSERTDTQYF	TGTGCCAGCAGTGAACGGACAGATACGCAGTATTTT
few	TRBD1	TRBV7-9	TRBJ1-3	CASSLGTGVTYSGNTIYF	TGTGCCAGCAGCTTAGGGACAGGGGTTACCTACTCTGGAAACACCATATATTTT
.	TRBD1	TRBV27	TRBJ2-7	CASTKVGQSTYEQYF	TGTGCCAGCACTAAAGTGGGACAGAGCACCTACGAGCAGTACTTC
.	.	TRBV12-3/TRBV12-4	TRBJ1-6	CANSLTGGGSPLHF	TGTGCCAACAGTTTGACAGGAGGCGGTTCACCCCTCCACTTT
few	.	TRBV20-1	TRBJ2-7	CSARTDRTYEQYF	TGCAGTGCTAGGACGGATAGAACCTACGAGCAGTACTTC
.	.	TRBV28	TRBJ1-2	CASSLEQGHGYTF	TGTGCCAGCAGTTTAGAACAGGGACATGGCTACACCTTC
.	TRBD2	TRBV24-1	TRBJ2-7	CATSGWQREALTFYEQYF	TGTGCCACCAGTGGCTGGCAGCGGGAGGCCCTGACCTTTTACGAGCAGTACTTC
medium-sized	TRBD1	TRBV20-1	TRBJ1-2	CSARTGGDGYTF	TGCAGTGCACGGACAGGGGGCGATGGCTACACCTTC
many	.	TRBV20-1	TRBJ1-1	CSATRGMDEVNTEAFF	TGCAGTGCCACCAGGGGAATGGACGAAGTCAACACTGAAGCTTTCTTT
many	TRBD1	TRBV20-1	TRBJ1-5	CSAISGGGNQPQHF	TGCAGTGCCATCTCAGGGGGGGGAAATCAGCCCCAGCATTTT